The clone carrying this T cell receptor (beta chain) was seen only a few times. Its antigen is still unknown. Per the original data handling: Filtering was not the same, since immunoSEQ gave junction-only sequences without quality scores. Using immunoSEQ multiplex PCR, the repertoire was profiled, and TCRdb retains in-frame clones only, with some absent. V and J calls and clone size follow that table, whereas D and trimming were derived from the DNA. The table shows hundreds of thousands of clones, with approximately 96% occurring only once. The data were taken from a study of shared clonotypes between healthy human individuals. Study-wide findings and caveats: With few donors, the genetic and exposure-history diversity represented was limited.

CD45RO-negative CD8 cells positively selected for CCR7 made up the naive population, which excluded terminally differentiated effector memory CD45RA+ cells. The J segment lost 6 bases and the V segment lost 7 bases, leaving 7 bases of the junction unmatched. CDR3 length: 13 amino acids. Germline V gives CDR1 SNHLY, CDR2 FYNNEI. The J gene is TRBJ2-7, the V gene TRBV2; 9 positions match TRBD1. This TCR was sampled from a woman in her thirties in good health. The sequenced sample consisted of naive CD8+ T cells sorted from blood. The chain's CDR3 is CASILKTGGEQYF. The CDR3 DNA is TGTGCCAGCATCCTAAAGACAGGGGGCGAGCAGTACTTC.